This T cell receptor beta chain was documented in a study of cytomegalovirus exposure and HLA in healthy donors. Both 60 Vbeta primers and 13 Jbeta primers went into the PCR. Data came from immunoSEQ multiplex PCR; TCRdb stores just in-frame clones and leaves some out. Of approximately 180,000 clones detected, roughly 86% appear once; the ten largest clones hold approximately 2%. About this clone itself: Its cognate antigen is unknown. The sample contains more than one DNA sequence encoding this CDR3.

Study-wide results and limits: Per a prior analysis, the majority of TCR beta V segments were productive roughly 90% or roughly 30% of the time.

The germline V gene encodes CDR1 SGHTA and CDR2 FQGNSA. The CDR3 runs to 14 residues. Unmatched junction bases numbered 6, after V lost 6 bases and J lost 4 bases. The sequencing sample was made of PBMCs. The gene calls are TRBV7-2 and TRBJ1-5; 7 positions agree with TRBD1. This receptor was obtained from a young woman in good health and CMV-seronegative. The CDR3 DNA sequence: TGTGCCAGCAGTCTAGGGGGCGGGAATCAGCCCCAGCATTTT. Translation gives CASSLGGGNQPQHF.